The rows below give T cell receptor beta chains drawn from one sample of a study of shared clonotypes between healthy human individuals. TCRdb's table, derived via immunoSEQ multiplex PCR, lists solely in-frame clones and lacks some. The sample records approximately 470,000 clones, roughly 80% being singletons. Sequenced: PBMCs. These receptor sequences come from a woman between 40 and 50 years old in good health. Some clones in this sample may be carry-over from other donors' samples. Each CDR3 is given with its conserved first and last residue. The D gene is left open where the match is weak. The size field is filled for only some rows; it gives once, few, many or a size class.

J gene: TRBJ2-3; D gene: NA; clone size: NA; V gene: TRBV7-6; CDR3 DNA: TGTGCCAGCAGCTTAGTAGGGTCTAGGAGGGATACGCAGTATTTT; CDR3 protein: CASSLVGSRRDTQYF
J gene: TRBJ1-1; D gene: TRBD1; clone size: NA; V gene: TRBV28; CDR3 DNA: TGTGCCAGCAGTTTATTGGGTCGGGGCAGGGGGGACACTGAAGCTTTCTTT; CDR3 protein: CASSLLGRGRGDTEAFF
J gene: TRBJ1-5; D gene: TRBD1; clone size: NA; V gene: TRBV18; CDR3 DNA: TGTGCCAGCTCAAGCTCGGGACAGCTGGAGCCCCAGCATTTT; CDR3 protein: CASSSSGQLEPQHF
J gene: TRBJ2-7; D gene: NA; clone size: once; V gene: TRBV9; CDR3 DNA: TGTGCCAGCAGCGTAGGGGTGGAAGGGAACGAGCAGTACTTC; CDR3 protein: CASSVGVEGNEQYF
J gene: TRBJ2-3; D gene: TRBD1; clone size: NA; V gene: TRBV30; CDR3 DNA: TGTGCAACGAGACCGGGACAGGGCCGCACAGATACGCAGTATTTT; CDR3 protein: CATRPGQGRTDTQYF
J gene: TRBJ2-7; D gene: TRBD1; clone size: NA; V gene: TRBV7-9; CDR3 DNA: TGTGCCAGCAGCCCCCGGGACAGGGGCAACGAGCAGTACTTC; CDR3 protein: CASSPRDRGNEQYF
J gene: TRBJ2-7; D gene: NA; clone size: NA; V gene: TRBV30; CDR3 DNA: TGTGCCTGGAGCACAGGGAACCACGAGCAGTACTTC; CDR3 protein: CAWSTGNHEQYF
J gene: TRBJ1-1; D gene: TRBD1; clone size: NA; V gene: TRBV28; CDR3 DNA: TGTGCCAGTAGGAACAGGGGACTGAACACTGAAGCTTTCTTT; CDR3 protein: CASRNRGLNTEAFF
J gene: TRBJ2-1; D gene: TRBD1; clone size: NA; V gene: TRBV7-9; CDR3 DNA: TGTGCCAGCAGCTACTCGTGGACAGGGGGGTCCAATGAGCAGTTCTTC; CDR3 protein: CASSYSWTGGSNEQFF
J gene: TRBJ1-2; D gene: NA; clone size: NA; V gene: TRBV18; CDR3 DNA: TGTGCCAGCTCACCACCGGCACGGGATGGCTACACCTTC; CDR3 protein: CASSPPARDGYTF
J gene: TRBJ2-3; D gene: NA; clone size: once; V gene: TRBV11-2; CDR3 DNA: TGTGCCAGCAGCGAGGCAGGGCGGAGGGGGGATACGCAGTATTTT; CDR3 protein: CASSEAGRRGDTQYF
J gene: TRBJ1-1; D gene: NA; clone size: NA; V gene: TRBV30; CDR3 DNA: TGTGCCTGGCGGGGGCCCGTGAACACTGAAGCTTTCTTT; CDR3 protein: CAWRGPVNTEAFF
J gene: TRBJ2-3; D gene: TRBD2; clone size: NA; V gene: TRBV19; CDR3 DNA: TGTGCCAGTAGTGCGACTAGCGGGAGCATGGATACGCAGTATTTT; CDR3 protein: CASSATSGSMDTQYF
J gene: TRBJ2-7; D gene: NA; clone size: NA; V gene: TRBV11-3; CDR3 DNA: TGTGCCAGCAGCACCTTAACAGGGATTACCTACGAGCAGTACTTC; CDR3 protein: CASSTLTGITYEQYF
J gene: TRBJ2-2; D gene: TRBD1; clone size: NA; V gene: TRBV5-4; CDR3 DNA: TGTGCCAGCAGCCCTGGGACAGGGCGGGACACCGGGGAGCTGTTTTTT; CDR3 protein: CASSPGTGRDTGELFF
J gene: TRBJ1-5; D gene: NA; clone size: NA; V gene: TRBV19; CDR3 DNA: TGTGCCAGTAGCACCGTGGACGGAAGCAATCAGCCCCAGCATTTT; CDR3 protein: CASSTVDGSNQPQHF
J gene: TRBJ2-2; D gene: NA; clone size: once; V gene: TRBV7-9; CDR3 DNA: TGTGCCAGCAGCATGTTGAGGACCGGGGAGCTGTTTTTT; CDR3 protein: CASSMLRTGELFF
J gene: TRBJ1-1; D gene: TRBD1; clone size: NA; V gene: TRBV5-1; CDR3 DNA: TGCGCCAGCGGGACAGGGTATGGGGATGAAGCTTTCTTT; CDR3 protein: CASGTGYGDEAFF
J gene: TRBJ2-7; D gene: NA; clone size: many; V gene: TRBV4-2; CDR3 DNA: TGTGCCAGCAGCCAAGATGGGGGAGACAGGACCTACGAGCAGTACTTC; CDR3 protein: CASSQDGGDRTYEQYF
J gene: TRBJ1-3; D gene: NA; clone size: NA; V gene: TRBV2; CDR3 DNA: TGTGCCAGCAAGGCCGGAAACACCATATATTTT; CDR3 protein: CASKAGNTIYF
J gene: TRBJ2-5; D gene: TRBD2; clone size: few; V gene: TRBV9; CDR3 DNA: TGTGCCAGCAGCGTTGGGGGGACTAGCTTCCGAGAGACCCAGTACTTC; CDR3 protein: CASSVGGTSFRETQYF
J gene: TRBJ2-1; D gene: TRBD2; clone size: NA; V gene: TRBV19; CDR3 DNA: TGTGCCAGTAGTATAGCAGCGGGGCTTCTTTACAATGAGCAGTTCTTC; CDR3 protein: CASSIAAGLLYNEQFF
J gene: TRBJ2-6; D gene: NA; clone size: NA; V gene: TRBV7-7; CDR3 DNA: TGTGCTAGCAGCCTGGGGACATCCTCTGGGGCCAACGTCCTGACTTTC; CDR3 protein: CASSLGTSSGANVLTF
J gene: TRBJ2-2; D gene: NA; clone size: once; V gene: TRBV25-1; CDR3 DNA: TGTGCCAGCAGCCGGGGAGGATCGGGGGAGCTGTTTTTT; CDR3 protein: CASSRGGSGELFF
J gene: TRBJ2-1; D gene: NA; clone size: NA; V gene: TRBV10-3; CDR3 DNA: TGTGCCATCAGTGAGATCCGAAATGAGCAGTTCTTC; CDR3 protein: CAISEIRNEQFF
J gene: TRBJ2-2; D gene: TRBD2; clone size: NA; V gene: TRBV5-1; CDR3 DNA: TGCGCCAGCAGCACCCGGACTAGTCTTAGGGAGCTGTTTTTT; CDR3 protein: CASSTRTSLRELFF
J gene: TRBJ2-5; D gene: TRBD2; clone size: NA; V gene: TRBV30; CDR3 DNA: TGTGCCTGGAGTGTAAGAGGCGGGAGGGTCTCGGAGACCCAGTACTTC; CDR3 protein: CAWSVRGGRVSETQYF
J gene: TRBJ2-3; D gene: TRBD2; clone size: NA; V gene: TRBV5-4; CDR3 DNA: TGTGCCAGCAGCTTGCCTAGCGGGAGGAGGGCAGATACGCAGTATTTT; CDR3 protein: CASSLPSGRRADTQYF
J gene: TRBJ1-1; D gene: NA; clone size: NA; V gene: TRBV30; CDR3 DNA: TGTGCCTGGAGTACCGACCCTGAAGCTTTCTTT; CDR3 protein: CAWSTDPEAFF
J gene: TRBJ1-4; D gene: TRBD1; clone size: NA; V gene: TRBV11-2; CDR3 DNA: TGTGCCAGCAGCCAGGGGGTCGGGAAAGAAAAACTGTTTTTT; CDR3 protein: CASSQGVGKEKLFF
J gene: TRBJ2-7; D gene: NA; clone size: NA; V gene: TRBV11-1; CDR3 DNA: TGTGCCAGCAGCCAGGGGTCATACGAGCAGTACTTC; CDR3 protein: CASSQGSYEQYF
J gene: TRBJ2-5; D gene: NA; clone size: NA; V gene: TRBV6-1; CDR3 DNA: TGTGCCCTGGGAGGCCAAGAGACCCAGTACTTC; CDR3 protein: CALGGQETQYF
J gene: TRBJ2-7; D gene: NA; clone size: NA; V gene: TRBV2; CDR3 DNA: TGTGCCAGCAGTGAAACCCTTACGGGACTCTATTACTACGAGCAGTACTTC; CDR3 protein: CASSETLTGLYYYEQYF
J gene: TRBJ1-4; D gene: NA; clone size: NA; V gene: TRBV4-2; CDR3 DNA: TGTGCCAGCAGCCAAGCTAGTACGCTCTCAACTAATGAAAAACTGTTTTTT; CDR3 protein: CASSQASTLSTNEKLFF
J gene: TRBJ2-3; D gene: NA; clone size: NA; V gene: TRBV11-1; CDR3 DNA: TGTGCCAGCAGCTTAGGTTCCGGGGGCCGCACAGATACGCAGTATTTT; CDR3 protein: CASSLGSGGRTDTQYF